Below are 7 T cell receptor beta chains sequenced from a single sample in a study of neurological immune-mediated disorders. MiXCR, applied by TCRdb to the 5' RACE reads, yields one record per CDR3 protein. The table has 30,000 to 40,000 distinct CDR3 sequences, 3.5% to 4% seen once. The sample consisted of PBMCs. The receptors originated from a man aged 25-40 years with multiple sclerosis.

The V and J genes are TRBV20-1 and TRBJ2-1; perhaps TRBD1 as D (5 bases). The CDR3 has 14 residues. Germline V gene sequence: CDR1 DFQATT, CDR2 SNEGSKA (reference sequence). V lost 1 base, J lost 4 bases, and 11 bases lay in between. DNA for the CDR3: TGCAGTGCTAGAGGGATCCAGGGATACAATGAGCAGTTCTTC. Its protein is CSARGIQGYNEQFF.

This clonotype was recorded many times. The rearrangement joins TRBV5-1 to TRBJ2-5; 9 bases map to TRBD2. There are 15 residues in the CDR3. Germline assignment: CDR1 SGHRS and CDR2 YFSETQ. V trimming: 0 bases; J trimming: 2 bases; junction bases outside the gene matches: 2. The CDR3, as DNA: TGCGCCAGCAGCTTGGAAGCGGGGGGACAAGAGACCCAGTACTTC. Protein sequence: CASSLEAGGQETQYF.

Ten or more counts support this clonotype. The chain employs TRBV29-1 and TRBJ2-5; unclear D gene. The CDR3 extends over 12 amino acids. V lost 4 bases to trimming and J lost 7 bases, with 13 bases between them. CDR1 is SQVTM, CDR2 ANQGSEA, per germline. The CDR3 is CSVVGGLGTQYF. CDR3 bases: TGCAGCGTTGTAGGCGGCCTAGGGACCCAGTACTTC.

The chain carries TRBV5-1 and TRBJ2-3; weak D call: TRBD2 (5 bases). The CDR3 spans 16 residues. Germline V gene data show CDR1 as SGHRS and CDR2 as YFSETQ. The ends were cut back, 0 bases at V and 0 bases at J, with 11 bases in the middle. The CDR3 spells CASSLVALASTDTQYF. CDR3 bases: TGCGCCAGCAGCTTGGTTGCTCTAGCAAGCACAGATACGCAGTATTTT.

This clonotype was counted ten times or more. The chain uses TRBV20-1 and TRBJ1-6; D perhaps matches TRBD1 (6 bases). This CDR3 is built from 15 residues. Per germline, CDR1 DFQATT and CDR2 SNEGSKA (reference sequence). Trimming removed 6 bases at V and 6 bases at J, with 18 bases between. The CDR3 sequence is CSARGGGVRNSPLHF. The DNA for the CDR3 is TGCAGTGCCAGGGGAGGGGGGGTGCGTAATTCACCCCTCCACTTT.

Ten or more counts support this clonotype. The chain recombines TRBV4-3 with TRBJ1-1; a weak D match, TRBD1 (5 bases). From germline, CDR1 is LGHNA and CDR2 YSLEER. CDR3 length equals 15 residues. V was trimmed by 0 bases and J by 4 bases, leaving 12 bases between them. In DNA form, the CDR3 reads TGCGCCAGCAGCCAAGACACGGGGGTGACCACTGAAGCTTTCTTT. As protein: CASSQDTGVTTEAFF.

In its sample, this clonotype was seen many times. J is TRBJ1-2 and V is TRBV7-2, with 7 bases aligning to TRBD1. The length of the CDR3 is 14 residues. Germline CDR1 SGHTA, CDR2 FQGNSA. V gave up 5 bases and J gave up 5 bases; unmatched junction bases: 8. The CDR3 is CASSEQPTGYGYTF. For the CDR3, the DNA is TGTGCCAGCAGCGAACAACCGACAGGGTATGGCTACACCTTC.